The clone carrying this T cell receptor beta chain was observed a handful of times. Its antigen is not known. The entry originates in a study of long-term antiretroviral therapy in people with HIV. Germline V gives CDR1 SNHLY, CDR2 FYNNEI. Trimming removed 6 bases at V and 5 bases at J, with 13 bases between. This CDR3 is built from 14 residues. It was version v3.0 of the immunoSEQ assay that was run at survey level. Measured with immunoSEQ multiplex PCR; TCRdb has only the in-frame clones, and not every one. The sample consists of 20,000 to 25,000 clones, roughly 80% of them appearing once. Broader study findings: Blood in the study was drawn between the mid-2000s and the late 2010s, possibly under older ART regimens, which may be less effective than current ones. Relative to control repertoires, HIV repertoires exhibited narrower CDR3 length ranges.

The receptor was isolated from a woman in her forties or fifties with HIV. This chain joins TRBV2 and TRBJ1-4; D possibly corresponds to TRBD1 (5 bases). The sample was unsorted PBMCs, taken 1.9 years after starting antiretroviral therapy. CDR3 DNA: TGTGCCAGCAGCCCTACAGGACTCAATGAAAAACTGTTTTTT. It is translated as CASSPTGLNEKLFF.